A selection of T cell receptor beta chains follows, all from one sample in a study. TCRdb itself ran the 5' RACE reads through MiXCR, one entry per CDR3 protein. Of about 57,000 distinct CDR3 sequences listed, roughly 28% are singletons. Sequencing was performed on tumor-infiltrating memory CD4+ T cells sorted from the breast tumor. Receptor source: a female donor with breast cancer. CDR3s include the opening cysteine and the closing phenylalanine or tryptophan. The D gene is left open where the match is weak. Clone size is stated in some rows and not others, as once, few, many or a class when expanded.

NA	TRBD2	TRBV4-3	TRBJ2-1	CASSQSLAGTNNEQFF	TGCGCCAGCAGCCAGTCTCTAGCGGGAACAAACAATGAGCAGTTCTTC
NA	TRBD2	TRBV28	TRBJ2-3	CASSQPTTSSRYGDTQYF	TGTGCCAGCAGTCAACCTACGACTAGCTCGAGGTACGGGGATACGCAGTATTTT
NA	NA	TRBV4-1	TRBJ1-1	CASSQALFGDGFTEAFF	TGCGCCAGCAGCCAAGCCCTTTTCGGGGACGGGTTCACTGAAGCTTTCTTT
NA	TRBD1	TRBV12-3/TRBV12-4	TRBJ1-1	CASSGGQWDTEAFF	TGTGCCAGCAGTGGGGGACAGTGGGACACTGAAGCTTTCTTT
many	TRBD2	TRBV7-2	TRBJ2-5	CASSVGLAGGKTQYF	TGTGCCAGCAGCGTCGGACTAGCGGGAGGAAAGACCCAGTACTTC
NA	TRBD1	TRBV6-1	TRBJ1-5	CANSDTRGTQPQHF	TGTGCCAACAGTGACACCAGGGGGACTCAGCCCCAGCATTTT
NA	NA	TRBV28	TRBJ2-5	CASSWGRETQYF	TGTGCCAGCAGTTGGGGTCGGGAGACCCAGTACTTC
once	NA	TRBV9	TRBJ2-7	CASSAAWGASEQYF	TGTGCCAGCAGCGCGGCCTGGGGGGCCTCCGAGCAGTACTTC
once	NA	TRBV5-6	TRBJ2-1	CASSWQTLVYNEQCF	TGTGCCAGCAGCTGGCAGACATTGGTCTACAATGAGCAGTGCTTC
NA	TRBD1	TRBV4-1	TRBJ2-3	CASSQRDRRDTQYF	TGCGCCAGCAGCCAAAGGGACAGGAGAGATACGCAGTATTTT
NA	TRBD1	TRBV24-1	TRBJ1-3	CATSDLGTGFSGNTIYF	TGTGCCACCAGTGATTTGGGGACAGGGTTCTCTGGAAACACCATATATTTT
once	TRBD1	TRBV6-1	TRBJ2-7	CASTKTGGPYEQYF	TGTGCCAGCACCAAGACAGGGGGTCCCTACGAGCAGTACTTC
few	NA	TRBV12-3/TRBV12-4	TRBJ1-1	CASSMEKRTEAFF	TGTGCCAGCAGCATGGAAAAGAGGACCGAAGCTTTCTTT
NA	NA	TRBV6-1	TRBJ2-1	CASRREGYNEQFF	TGTGCCAGCAGGAGAGAGGGCTACAATGAGCAGTTCTTC
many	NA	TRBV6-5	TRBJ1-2	CASSGFLGYTF	TGTGCCAGCTCGGGCTTTTTGGGCTACACCTTC
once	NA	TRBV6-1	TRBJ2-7	CASSGKRVYEQYF	TGTGCCAGCAGTGGGAAACGGGTCTACGAGCAGTACTTC
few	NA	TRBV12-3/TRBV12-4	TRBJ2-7	CASSRTESYEQYF	TGTGCCAGCAGCCGAACAGAATCCTACGAGCAGTACTTC
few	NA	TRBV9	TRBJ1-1	CASSVGGGRENAFF	TGTGCCAGCAGCGTAGGCGGAGGCAGGGAGAACGCTTTCTTT
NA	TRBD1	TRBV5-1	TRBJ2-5	CASSGDRVGQETQYF	TGCGCCAGCAGCGGGGACAGGGTCGGTCAAGAGACCCAGTACTTC
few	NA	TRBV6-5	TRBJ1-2	CASSSGWGGYTF	TGTGCCAGCAGTTCTGGGTGGGGTGGCTACACCTTC
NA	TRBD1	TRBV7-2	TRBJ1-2	CASSSDRGHGYTF	TGTGCCAGCAGCTCGGACAGGGGCCATGGCTACACCTTC
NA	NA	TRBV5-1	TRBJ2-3	CASSLRAGPTDTQYF	TGCGCCAGCAGCTTGCGAGCGGGCCCCACAGATACGCAGTATTTT